This TCR beta chain was sequenced during a study of T cell repertoires in cytomegalovirus infection. This CDR3 is built from 15 residues. Germline V CDR1 and CDR2: SGHAT, FQNNGV. V shed 5 bases, J shed 6 bases, and the junction held 8 bases outside the gene matches. This clonotype came up many times. TCRdb called the reads again in MiXCR, with one record for every CDR3 protein. The data contain about 130,000 distinct CDR3 sequences, more than 7% of them seen just once; the ten biggest clones take up about 9.5%. The sequence was collected from a human donor in good health (CMV status not recorded). Some clones in this sample may be carry-over from other donors' samples. The chain couples TRBV11-2 to TRBJ2-1, with 9 bases aligning to TRBD1. Material for sequencing was PBMCs. The CDR3 protein is CASSAPDRGTNEQFF. CDR3 DNA sequence: TGTGCCAGCAGCGCTCCGGACAGGGGTACCAATGAGCAGTTCTTC.